The subject of this entry is one T cell receptor (beta chain). This CDR3 region has 14 residues. V trimming: 5 bases; J trimming: 4 bases; junction bases outside the gene matches: 7. Germline values: CDR1 KGHSH, CDR2 LQKENI. TCRdb's table, derived via immunoSEQ multiplex PCR, lists solely in-frame clones and lacks some. The sample contains some 260,000 clones, about 93% of which appear only once. The data originate from a study of blood T cell repertoires in COVID-19. The V gene is TRBV18, the J gene TRBJ1-1; 7 bases match TRBD1. This clonotype originated in a young woman who had recovered from COVID-19. Sequencing was performed on PBMCs or T cells enriched from blood (not recorded which). The CDR3 nucleotides read TGTGCCAGCTCATCACGGGACAGTCCCACTGAAGCTTTCTTT. This sequence encodes CASSSRDSPTEAFF.